This TCR beta chain was sequenced in a study of identical twins (dated by TCRdb to between 2015 and 2016). For the study in its entirety: To test whether fetal clonotypes persist, the study used deep sequencing on TCR alpha and beta repertoires from monozygotic twins, unrelated adults of various ages, and cord blood. To rule out contamination, the twin experiments were replicated at different times with different library preparation protocols.

Study-wide findings and limitations: Zero-insertion analyses could be partly confounded by invariant T cells such as MAIT and iNKT, though diverse VJ usage argued against such confounding for most clonotypes. Conclusions relied on cross-sectional statistical analysis, since the same donors could not be followed over many years. Out-of-frame TCR alpha sequences shared between twins showed an excess of low generation-probability sequences compared with coincidental sharing between unrelated individuals. Fewer insertions were carried by abundant cord blood beta clonotypes, a similar but weaker trend appeared in young adult naive repertoires, and no such trend appeared in memory repertoires. Excess twin sharing in beta out-of-frame sequences was weaker because fewer shared sequences lowered the signal-to-noise ratio. Out-of-frame TCR alpha sharing in monozygotic twins was systematically underestimated by recombination models, whereas sharing between unrelated individuals was in agreement with the recombination models.

A remark on this clonotype: The target of this receptor is not known. No qualities accompany the bases; no much larger clone lies one base away.

Library construction relied on 5' RACE. TCRdb names Illumina HiSeq 2000 as the instrument used. Template switching added a universal primer binding site, and the final cDNA carried a unique molecular identifier that allowed TCR cDNA molecules to be counted accurately. Specific primers in the conserved constant-segment region were used to synthesize first-strand cDNA for TCR alpha and beta chains. To control for contamination, every cDNA library carried two barcodes: a SMART-Mk sample barcode plus Illumina barcodes. TruSeq adapter sequences and Illumina sample barcodes were added in two successive PCR steps. TCR alpha and beta cDNA libraries were sequenced on the Illumina HiSeq platform with custom primers. In the authors' own workflow: Unique molecular identifiers were extracted from raw reads with MiGEC, and CDR3 positions were determined with MiXCR. Recombination models were inferred per individual with the repgenHMM and IGoR tools using an EM algorithm. Shared clonotype analysis was performed with the tcR package in R, normalizing sharing by the product of cloneset sizes. Out-of-frame nonproductive sequences were analyzed to study raw recombination free of thymic and clonal selection effects. The public reads were quality trimmed at Q25 with fastp and then assembled into clones with MiXCR by TCRdb, keeping productive beta chains. Rows with a matching CDR3 protein are joined into one entry that keeps the most common DNA and genes. The V and J calls, along with clone size, are taken from TCRdb and not from the paper's own processing. The sample includes more than 400,000 distinct CDR3 sequences, with 13% to 15% observed a single time. The ten largest clones capture more than 0.4% of the sample.

Deletion took 9 bases off V and 2 bases off J, with a span of 6 bases between the germline ends. CDR1 KGHDR and CDR2 SFDVKD are derived from the germline V gene. From the cysteine up to the phenylalanine, the CDR3 has a length of 11 residues. The kept DNA is CDR3 alone, 33 bases in frame from the first base. Every donor was a healthy Caucasian. Three pairs of female monozygotic twins, all aged about 18 to 29 years, made up the twin cohort. Positive isolation kits from Invitrogen were used to isolate CD4+ and CD8+ T cell populations. The same specimen was also included in a second study, on yellow fever vaccine responses in identical twins. Reported in the second study: According to the authors, in identical twins the way T cells responded to vaccination appeared partly convergent and partly personalized. Focusing on identical twins, the study followed the T cell clones that responded to the vaccine, and did so with precision.

Recombination linked TRBV24-1 to TRBJ2-5; the D gene remains uncertain. This sequence was found in a young woman in good health. The specimen was CD4+ T cells sorted from blood. The nucleotide sequence is TGTGCCACCGCTAATCAAGAGACCCAGTACTTC. Translated, this is CATANQETQYF.